The clone carrying this TCR beta chain was seen only a few times. Its antigen is unknown. The data were obtained in a study of T-cell reconstitution after alpha-beta-depleted transplantation in children. General study points: The main origin of T-cell counts and diversity one year after transplant was newly produced T cells. As was reported, about two months after transplant, alpha-beta T cells came from several hundred expanded graft clones. Surviving recipient cells, namely T cells and thymic progenitors, were the source of high day-60 TCRbeta diversity in some patients.

Library preparation (for TCRbeta) was performed with unique molecular identifiers. Using its own MiXCR run on the PCR reads, TCRdb lists one record per CDR3 protein. The data show over 80,000 distinct CDR3 sequences, 23% seen once. The CDR3 runs 15 residues. With V trimmed by 4 bases and J by 0 bases, 3 bases remained unmatched. The germline V gene encodes CDR1 MDHEN and CDR2 SYDVKM. The sample was PBMCs, taken before TCRalphabeta/CD19-depleted stem cell transplant. The chain carries TRBV28 and TRBJ1-3, with 7 bases lining up with TRBD1. The TCR sequence derives from a boy aged 2-15 years with acute lymphoblastic leukemia, due to receive a stem cell transplant. The CDR3: CASSSGTASGNTIYF. The CDR3 DNA is TGTGCCAGCAGTTCCGGGACAGCCTCTGGAAACACCATATATTTT. The whole variable domain, filled in from reference TRBV28 and TRBJ1-3, reads DVKVTQSSRYLVKRTGEKVFLECVQDMDHENMFWYRQDPGLGLRLIYFSYDVKMKEKGDIPEGYSVSREKKERFSLILESASTNQTSMYLCASSSGTASGNTIYFGEGSWLTVV.